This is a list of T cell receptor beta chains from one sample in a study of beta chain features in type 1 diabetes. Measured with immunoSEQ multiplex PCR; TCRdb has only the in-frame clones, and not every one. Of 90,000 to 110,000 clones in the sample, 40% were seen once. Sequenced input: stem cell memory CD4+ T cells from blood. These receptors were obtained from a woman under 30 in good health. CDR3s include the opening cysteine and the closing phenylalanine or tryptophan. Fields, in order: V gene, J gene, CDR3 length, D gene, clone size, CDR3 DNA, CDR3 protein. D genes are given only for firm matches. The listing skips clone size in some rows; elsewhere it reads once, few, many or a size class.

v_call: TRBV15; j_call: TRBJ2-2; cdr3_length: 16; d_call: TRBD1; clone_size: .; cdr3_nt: TGTGCCACCACCCCGGTAGGACAGGGGGACACCGGGGAGCTGTTTTTT; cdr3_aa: CATTPVGQGDTGELFF
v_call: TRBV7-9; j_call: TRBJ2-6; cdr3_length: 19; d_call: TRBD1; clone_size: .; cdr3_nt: TGTGCCAGCAGCTTACTGCCGGGACAGGGGGCGCGGGGGGCCAACGTCCTGACTTTC; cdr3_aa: CASSLLPGQGARGANVLTF
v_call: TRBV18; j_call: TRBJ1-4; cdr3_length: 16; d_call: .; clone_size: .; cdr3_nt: TGTGCCAGCTCACCAAGCGGTTTCGAAGGTACTGAAAAACTGTTTTTT; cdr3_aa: CASSPSGFEGTEKLFF
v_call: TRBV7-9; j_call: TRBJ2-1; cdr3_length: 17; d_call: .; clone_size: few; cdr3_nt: TGTGCCAGCAGCGCCCTCAAAGGCGGGTTTTCCTACAATGAGCAGTTCTTC; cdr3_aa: CASSALKGGFSYNEQFF
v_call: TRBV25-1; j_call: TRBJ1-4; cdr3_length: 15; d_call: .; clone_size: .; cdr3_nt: TGTGCCAGCCGCAGACGCGGGGCTGAGGATGAAAAACTGTTTTTT; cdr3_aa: CASRRRGAEDEKLFF
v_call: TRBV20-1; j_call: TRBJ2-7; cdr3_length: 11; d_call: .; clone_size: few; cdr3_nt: TGCAGTGCCCCAGCGTTCTACGAGCAGTACTTC; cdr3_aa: CSAPAFYEQYF
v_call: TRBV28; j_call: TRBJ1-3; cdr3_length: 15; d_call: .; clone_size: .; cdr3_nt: TGTGCCAGCAGTTTGGCTAGAACCTCTGGAAACACCATATATTTT; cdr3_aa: CASSLARTSGNTIYF
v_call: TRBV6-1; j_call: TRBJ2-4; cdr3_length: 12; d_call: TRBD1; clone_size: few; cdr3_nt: TGTGCCAGCAGGGGGACAGAAAACATTCAGTACTTC; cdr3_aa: CASRGTENIQYF
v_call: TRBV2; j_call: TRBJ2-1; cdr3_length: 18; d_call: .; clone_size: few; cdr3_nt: TGTGCCAGCAGTAGGCAGGCAGCTCTACTCAGCTCCTACAATGAGCAGTTCTTC; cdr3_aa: CASSRQAALLSSYNEQFF
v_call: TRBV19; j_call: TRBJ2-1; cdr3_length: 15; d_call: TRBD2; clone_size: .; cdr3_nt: TGTGCCAGTAGTATCTTAGCGGGAGTTTACGGGGAGCAGTTCTTC; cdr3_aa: CASSILAGVYGEQFF
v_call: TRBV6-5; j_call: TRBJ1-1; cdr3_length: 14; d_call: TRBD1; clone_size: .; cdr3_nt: TGTGCCAGCAGTTACTCTCAAGAGGGGGCGCGAGCTTTCTTT; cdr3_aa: CASSYSQEGARAFF
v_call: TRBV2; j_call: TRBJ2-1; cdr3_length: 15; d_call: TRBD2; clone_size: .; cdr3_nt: TGTGCCAGACTCTCTTCAATAGCGGGAGTTGGTGAGCAGTTCTTC; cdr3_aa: CARLSSIAGVGEQFF
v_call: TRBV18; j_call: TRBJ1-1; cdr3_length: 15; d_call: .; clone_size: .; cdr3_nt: TGTGCCAGCTCACCTTTCGTCGAGGTGAACACTGAAGCTTTCTTT; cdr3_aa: CASSPFVEVNTEAFF
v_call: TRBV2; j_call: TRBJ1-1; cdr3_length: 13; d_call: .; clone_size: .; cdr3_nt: TGTGCCAGCAGGGGGGCAGGATGGACTGAAGCTTTCTTT; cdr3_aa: CASRGAGWTEAFF
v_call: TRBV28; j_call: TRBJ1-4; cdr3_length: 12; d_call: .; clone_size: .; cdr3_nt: TGTGCCAGCAGTCTCCGTTGGCAGGGACTGTTTTTT; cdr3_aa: CASSLRWQGLFF
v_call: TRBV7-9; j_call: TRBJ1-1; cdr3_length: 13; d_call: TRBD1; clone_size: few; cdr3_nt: TGTGCCAGCAGCGTAGGACAGGGTGGTGAAGCTTTCTTT; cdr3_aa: CASSVGQGGEAFF
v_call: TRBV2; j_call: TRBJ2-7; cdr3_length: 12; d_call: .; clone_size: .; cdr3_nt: TGTGCCAGCAGGCAGGGGCCCCTCGAGCAGTACTTC; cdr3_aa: CASRQGPLEQYF
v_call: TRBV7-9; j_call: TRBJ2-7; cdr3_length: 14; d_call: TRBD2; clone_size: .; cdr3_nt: TGTGCCAGCAGTACTAGCGGGGCTACCTACGAGCAGTACTTC; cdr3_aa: CASSTSGATYEQYF
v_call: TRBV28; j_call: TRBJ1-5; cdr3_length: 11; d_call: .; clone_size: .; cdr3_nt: TGTGCCAGCAGTCGGAATCAGCCCCAGCATTTT; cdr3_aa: CASSRNQPQHF
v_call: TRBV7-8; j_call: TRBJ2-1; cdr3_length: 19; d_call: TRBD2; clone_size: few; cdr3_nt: TGTGCCAGCAGCTCCACTCGACTAGCGGGAGGGCCGGGGTACAATGAGCAGTTCTTC; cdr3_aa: CASSSTRLAGGPGYNEQFF
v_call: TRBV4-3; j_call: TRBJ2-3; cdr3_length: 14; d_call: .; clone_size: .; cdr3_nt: TGCGCCAGCAGCCAAGATTGGGCCACAGATACGCAGTATTTT; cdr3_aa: CASSQDWATDTQYF
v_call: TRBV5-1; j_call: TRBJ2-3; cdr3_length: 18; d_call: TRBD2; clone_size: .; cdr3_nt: TGCGCCAGCAGCTTTGGCGGGAGAATTTGGACGCGCACAGATACGCAGTATTTT; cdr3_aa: CASSFGGRIWTRTDTQYF
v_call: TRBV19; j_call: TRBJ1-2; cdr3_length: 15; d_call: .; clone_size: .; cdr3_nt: TGTGCCAGTAGTATAGATCGGGGGGCCCTCTATGGCTACACCTTC; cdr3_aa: CASSIDRGALYGYTF
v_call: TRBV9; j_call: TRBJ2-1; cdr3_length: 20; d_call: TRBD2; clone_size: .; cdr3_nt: TGTGCCAGCAGCGTAGAGGGGGCCGGGGCTAGCGGGATGTATGAAAATGAGCAGTTCTTC; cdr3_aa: CASSVEGAGASGMYENEQFF
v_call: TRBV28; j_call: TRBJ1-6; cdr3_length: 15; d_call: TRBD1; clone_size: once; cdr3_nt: TGTGCCAGCAGGTCGACCCCGGACAGGTCTAAACCCCTCCACTTT; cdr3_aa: CASRSTPDRSKPLHF
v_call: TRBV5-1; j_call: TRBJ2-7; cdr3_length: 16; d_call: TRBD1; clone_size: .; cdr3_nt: TGCGCCAGCAGCTTTCGTATACAGGGGGGTTCCTACGAGCAGTACTTC; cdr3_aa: CASSFRIQGGSYEQYF